This T cell receptor beta chain appears in the sequencing data of a study of regulatory T cells in long-lasting Graves disease. Broader study findings: Investigators studied peripheral blood only, not thyroid tissue.

This clonotype has more than one count but fewer than ten. The antigen remains undetermined. Germline V gives CDR1 MGHRA, CDR2 YSYEKL. The V gene lost 3 bases and the J gene lost 3 bases, with 12 bases spanning the gap. The CDR3 runs 16 residues. Time point denoted: newly diagnosed GD, antithyroid drugs for less than 3 months. From PBMCs, RNA was extracted and then used to make the TCR library. Arm-PCR of CDR3 regions and iRepertoire HTBI primers were the basis on which TCR beta libraries were built. TCRdb used MiXCR to reprocess the multiplex PCR reads, holding one entry per CDR3 protein. The table records 400,000 to 450,000 distinct CDR3 sequences, roughly 17% of them present only once. The same specimen was also included in a second study, on T cells in Graves' hyperthyroidism and ophthalmopathy.

This chain links TRBV4-1 with TRBJ1-6, with D maybe TRBD1 (5 bases). This material consisted of peripheral blood mononuclear cells (PBMCs), taken at new diagnosis, from a patient treated with antithyroid drugs. The receptor's source is a woman in her twenties or thirties with Graves disease. CDR3 sequence (DNA): TGCGCCAGCAGCCAGGGGACGCGGTTCTATAATTCACCCCTCCACTTT. As protein: CASSQGTRFYNSPLHF.